What follows are 27 T cell receptor beta chains derived from one specimen sequenced in a study of blood T cells in healthy people across ages. Primers used in a second PCR of about 6 to 11 cycles were a sample-barcoded 5' primer and a J-beta primer mix. TCRdb itself ran the 5' RACE reads through MiXCR, one entry per CDR3 protein. The sample contains 1.5 million to 2 million distinct CDR3 sequences, about two fifths of which appear only once. The sample was blood. Source of these receptors: a human donor in good health.

This clonotype was counted ten times or more. This chain joins TRBV7-3 and TRBJ1-6; D is unresolved. Between the trimmed V and J ends, which lost 2 bases and 4 bases, there was a span of 6 bases. The CDR3 is 14 residues long. Germline V gene lookup returns CDR1 SGHTA and CDR2 FQGTGA. CDR3 DNA sequence: TGTGCCAGCAGCTTAGTGAGTTATAATTCACCCCTCCACTTT. Translated: CASSLVSYNSPLHF.

This clonotype was picked up a small number of times. V gene TRBV4-3 combines with J gene TRBJ1-2; 7 bases match TRBD1. Germline-derived CDR1 and CDR2 are LGHNA and YSLEER. V lost 0 bases to trimming and J lost 3 bases; unmatched junction nucleotides: 4. This CDR3 has 15 amino acids. CDR3 in DNA: TGCGCCAGCAGCCAAGATGGACAGGCCGACTATGGCTACACCTTC. The encoded protein is CASSQDGQADYGYTF.

The rearrangement joins TRBV24-1 to TRBJ2-3, with D unclear. The CDR3 loop spans 17 amino acids. Germline CDR1 and CDR2: KGHDR and SFDVKD. V was clipped by 3 bases and J by 2 bases, with 17 bases between them. In DNA form, the CDR3 reads TGTGCCACCAGTGATGCTACCAGGTCCTCCTACACAGATACGCAGTATTTT. Protein: CATSDATRSSYTDTQYF.

This clonotype was recorded a few times. This rearrangement joins TRBV7-3 to TRBJ1-6; D may be TRBD1 (6 bases). The V gene lost 1 base and the J gene lost 9 bases, with 13 bases spanning the gap. This CDR3 is 15 amino acids long. From germline, CDR1 is SGHTA and CDR2 FQGTGA. CDR3 amino acids: CASSLSAGAGSPLHF. The CDR3 nucleotides are TGTGCCAGCAGCTTAAGTGCAGGGGCCGGTTCACCCCTCCACTTT.

This clonotype has a count of ten or more. The rearrangement uses TRBV6-1 and TRBJ2-7, with D perhaps matching TRBD2 (6 bases). This CDR3 spans 19 amino acids. Trimming removed 6 bases at V and 0 bases at J, with 27 bases between. From germline, CDR1 is MNHNS and CDR2 SASEGT. CDR3 sequence: CASSRYGRRFSGSSYEQYF. The CDR3 DNA reads as TGTGCCAGCAGCCGCTATGGACGTCGTTTTAGCGGCAGCTCCTACGAGCAGTACTTC.

The chain couples TRBV5-1 to TRBJ1-2, with a tentative D call TRBD1 (5 bases). The CDR3 runs 15 residues. Germline-derived CDR1 and CDR2 are SGHRS and YFSETQ. The germline V and J ends were trimmed by 4 bases and 0 bases, with 13 bases remaining between them. The DNA of the CDR3 is TGCGCCAGCAGCCCCGGGGGGTTAGCTAACTATGGCTACACCTTC. It encodes CASSPGGLANYGYTF.

In its sample, this clonotype was seen a few times. CDR3 coding DNA: TGTGCCAGCAGTTTCCTCGGGACAGATGAAAAACTGTTTTTT. Protein: CASSFLGTDEKLFF. The V gene is TRBV27, the J gene TRBJ1-4, with 7 bases that match TRBD1. The CDR3 is made up of 14 amino acids. The germline gives CDR1 MNHEY, CDR2 SMNVEV (reference sequence). Trimming took 3 bases from V and 6 from J; bases not matched to a gene: 4.

This clonotype turned up a few times. The V call is TRBV11-3, the J call TRBJ2-5; D is perhaps TRBD1 or TRBD2 (6 bases each). The end of the DNA aligns better with TRBJ2-7, so the J call may be wrong. This CDR3 has 12 amino acids. Germline CDR1 reads SGHNT; CDR2 reads YENEEA. The CDR3: CASSSGEDEQYF. The CDR3 nucleotides read TGTGCCAGCAGCTCAGGGGAGGACGAGCAGTACTTC.

In the case of this clonotype: One end of the junction does not line up with germline, which may come from a read error. The chain recombines TRBV6-2 or TRBV6-3 with TRBJ2-7; D remains ambiguous. CDR1 and CDR2 from the germline V gene are MNHEY and SVGEGT. The CDR3 is 14 residues long. The CDR3: CASSYPKAPYEQYF. The CDR3 DNA reads as TGTGCCAGCAGTTACCCCAAGGCCCCCTACGAACAGTACTTC.

The chain links TRBV18 to TRBJ2-4; D is ambiguous. The J call may be faulty, since TRBJ2-7 better matches the DNA end. This CDR3 region has 13 residues. Germline CDR1 and CDR2: KGHSH and LQKENI. In DNA form, the CDR3 reads TGTGCCAGCTCACCACTCTTCACGGACGAGCAGTACTTC. Translation: CASSPLFTDEQYF.

V gene TRBV5-1 combines with J gene TRBJ1-1, with a weak D call TRBD1 (6 bases). This CDR3 spans 15 amino acids. The germline V gene encodes CDR1 SGHRS and CDR2 YFSETQ. Trimming pared 0 bases from V and 6 bases from J, leaving 15 bases between. CDR3 amino acids: CASSLAWGPGSEAFF. The DNA for the CDR3 is TGCGCCAGCAGCTTGGCCTGGGGGCCTGGTTCTGAAGCTTTCTTT.

This clonotype appeared once. The V call is TRBV7-2, the J call TRBJ1-2, with D tentatively TRBD1 (5 bases). The CDR3 length is 15 residues. Germline V lookup: CDR1 SGHTA, CDR2 FQGNSA. V was clipped by 4 bases and J by 1 base, with 13 bases between them. CDR3: CASSSPGGVNYGYTF. As DNA, the CDR3 is TGTGCCAGCAGCTCTCCTGGGGGGGTTAACTATGGCTACACCTTC.

This chain links TRBV29-1 with TRBJ2-1; weak D call: TRBD2 (6 bases). V lost 3 bases to trimming and J lost 8 bases, with 8 bases between them. This CDR3 region has 11 residues. CDR1 is SQVTM and CDR2 is ANQGSEA in the germline V gene. In DNA form, the CDR3 reads TGCAGCGTTGATTGGGAGGATGAGCAGTTCTTC. Protein: CSVDWEDEQFF.

The J gene is TRBJ2-5, the V gene TRBV28, with TRBD2 matching over 9 bases. CDR1 is MDHEN, CDR2 SYDVKM, per germline. CDR3 length: 14 residues. J was trimmed by 4 bases and V by 5 bases; bases with no gene match: 5. This chain's CDR3 is CASSRAGGVETQYF. The DNA of the CDR3 is TGTGCCAGCAGTAGAGCGGGGGGAGTAGAGACCCAGTACTTC.

In the case of this clonotype: A junction end diverges from the germline sequence, so it may reflect a read error. This chain joins TRBV20-1 and TRBJ2-5; tentative D call: TRBD2 (6 bases). Germline V CDR1 and CDR2: DFQATT, SNEGSKA (reference sequence). The CDR3 has 16 amino acids. The CDR3 protein is CSTRAGLADPQETQYF. DNA of the CDR3: TGCAGTACTAGAGCAGGATTAGCGGATCCACAAGAGACCCAGTACTTC.

A few counts support this clonotype. The rearrangement uses TRBV9 and TRBJ1-1; D remains ambiguous. The CDR3 has 14 residues. Germline assignment: CDR1 SGDLS and CDR2 YYNGEE. V shed 3 bases and J shed 2 bases, with 11 bases lying between them. Written as DNA, the CDR3 is TGTGCCAGCAGCGCCACAACTTCTAACACTGAAGCTTTCTTT. Protein sequence: CASSATTSNTEAFF.

The gene calls are TRBV9 and TRBJ1-1; D unclear. V lost 0 bases to trimming and J lost 1 base, with 7 bases between them. The CDR3 consists of 14 residues. CDR1 SGDLS and CDR2 YYNGEE come from the germline V gene. CDR3 nucleotides: TGTGCCAGCAGCGTAGATGAAGAGAACACTGAAGCTTTCTTT. It encodes CASSVDEENTEAFF.

The table lists this clonotype with a count of one. The junction and the germline gene differ at one end; a read error may be behind it. For the CDR3, the DNA is TGTGCCTGCAGTTTTAAGTATCTGGGCGGGGGCGAGAAGACCCAGTACTTC. This encodes CACSFKYLGGGEKTQYF. The V gene is TRBV25-1, the J gene TRBJ2-7, with a weak D call TRBD2 (7 bases). The J call is doubtful: the DNA matches TRBJ2-5 better. Germline CDR1 MGHDK, CDR2 SYGVNS. The CDR3 spans 17 residues.

The rearrangement links TRBV20-1 to TRBJ1-6; D gene ambiguous. The germline V and J ends were trimmed by 6 bases and 3 bases, with 18 bases remaining between them. The germline V gene has CDR1 DFQATT and CDR2 SNEGSKA (reference sequence). This CDR3 has 16 residues. The CDR3 sequence is CSANRPSRGYNSPLHF. In DNA form, the CDR3 reads TGCAGTGCAAACCGACCCTCGCGGGGCTATAATTCACCCCTCCACTTT.

The CDR3: CASSFTNTQNTEAFF. The CDR3 DNA reads TGTGCCAGCAGTTTTACAAATACACAGAACACTGAAGCTTTCTTT. The chain couples TRBV12-3 or TRBV12-4 to TRBJ1-1; D not certain. Trimming stripped 3 bases from V and 1 base from J, with 12 bases between. CDR3 length: 15 residues.

A note on this clonotype: A read error may explain this, as a much larger clone is one base away. The gene calls are TRBV28 and TRBJ2-5, with 7 bases identical to TRBD1. The J call may be mistaken, given a closer DNA end match to TRBJ2-1. Germline-derived CDR1 and CDR2 are MDHEN and SYDVKM. This CDR3 contains 15 residues. CDR3 DNA sequence: TGTGCCAGCAGATCAAGGGGACAGCAACAAGAGACCCAGTTCTTC. Its protein is CASRSRGQQQETQFF.

The chain has TRBV20-1 and TRBJ1-2; D is uncertain. The CDR3 length is 14 residues. V was cut by 0 bases and J by 0 bases, with 8 bases left in between. The germline V gene encodes CDR1 DFQATT and CDR2 SNEGSKA (reference sequence). This CDR3 is CSARDKFTNYGYTF. As DNA, the CDR3 is TGCAGTGCTAGAGACAAGTTTACTAACTATGGCTACACCTTC.

The rearrangement joins TRBV29-1 to TRBJ1-1; a possible D gene is TRBD1 (5 bases). V dropped 6 bases and J dropped 3 bases, with 17 bases sitting between them. CDR1 SQVTM and CDR2 ANQGSEA come from the germline V gene. CDR3 length equals 14 residues. This CDR3 reads CSVQNPGRDTEAFF. The DNA for the CDR3 is TGCAGCGTGCAAAACCCCGGCAGGGACACTGAAGCTTTCTTT.

V and J are TRBV3-1 and TRBJ2-6; 7 bases align to TRBD1. This CDR3 is 19 amino acids long. Trimming removed 3 bases from V and 2 bases from J; junction bases left unmatched: 13. CDR1 is LGHDT, CDR2 YNNKEL, per germline (reference sequence). CDR3 bases: TGTGCCAGCAGCCATCCTCCGGGACAGACGTCCACTGGGGCCAACGTCCTGACTTTC. Its protein product is CASSHPPGQTSTGANVLTF.

This clonotype was seen only a few times. The gene calls are TRBV5-5 and TRBJ2-7; TRBD2 is a possible D gene (5 bases). Trimming shortened V by 4 bases and J by 3 bases, and 17 bases separated the two germline ends. Germline V gene lookup returns CDR1 SGHKS and CDR2 YYEKEE (reference sequence). The CDR3 totals 15 residues. The CDR3 protein is CASSRKLGINYEQYF. The CDR3 bases are TGTGCCAGCAGCCGGAAACTCGGGATAAACTACGAGCAGTACTTC. The entire variable domain, with the rest obtained from reference TRBV5-5 and TRBJ2-7, is as follows: DAGVTQSPTHLIKTRGQQVTLRCSPISGHKSVSWYQQVLGQGPQFIFQYYEKEERGRGNFPDRFSARQFPNYSSELNVNALLLGDSALYLCASSRKLGINYEQYFGPGTRLTVT.

This clonotype has a handful of counts. The V call is TRBV7-4, the J call TRBJ2-7; a possible D gene is TRBD2 (7 bases). This CDR3 is built from 16 residues. Trimming shortened V by 5 bases and J by 2 bases, and 19 bases separated the two germline ends. Germline CDR1 SGHVT, CDR2 SQSDAQ. The CDR3 DNA is TGTGCCAGCAGCCCAAGGGAGGGGGGAGACACCTACGAGCAGTACTTC. Protein sequence: CASSPREGGDTYEQYF. Complete variable domain (other parts from reference TRBV7-4 and TRBJ2-7): GAGVSQSPRYKVAKRGRDVALRCDSISGHVTLYWYRQTLGQGSEVLTYSQSDAQRDKSGRPSGRFSAERPERSVSTLKIQRTEQGDSAVYLCASSPREGGDTYEQYFGPGTRLTVT.

The CDR3 nucleotides are TGCGCCAGCAGCCATATTGGGGGACTTACCACAGATACGCAGTATTTT. It encodes CASSHIGGLTTDTQYF. The rearrangement uses TRBV4-1 and TRBJ2-3; weak D call: TRBD2 (6 bases). Trimming took off 3 bases at V and 2 bases at J, with 15 bases between the two ends. Germline V gene sequence: CDR1 MGHRA, CDR2 YSYEKL. There are 16 residues in the CDR3.